This TCR beta chain was documented in a study of cytomegalovirus exposure and HLA in healthy donors. The germline CDR1 and CDR2 sequences are SSHAT and FNYEAQ (reference sequence). The CDR3 runs 13 residues. The primer mix had 60 Vbeta and 13 Jbeta primers. This table comes from immunoSEQ multiplex PCR, and its TCRdb copy is limited to in-frame clones, with some not included. This table holds some 180,000 clones, around 77% found once. The count of this clone is one. The antigen is unknown. At one boundary the junction diverges from the germline segment, which might be a read error. General study results and limits: Cytomegalovirus association was listed for around 180 TCR beta chains.

This TCR derives from a woman younger than 45 in good health and CMV-seronegative. Sequencing used PBMCs. The genes are TRBV7-7 and TRBJ2-7, with D perhaps matching TRBD2 (5 bases). CDR3 loop: CASSLDRGYEQYF. DNA for the CDR3: TGTGCTAGCAGCTTAGACCGCGGGTACGAGCAGTACTTC.